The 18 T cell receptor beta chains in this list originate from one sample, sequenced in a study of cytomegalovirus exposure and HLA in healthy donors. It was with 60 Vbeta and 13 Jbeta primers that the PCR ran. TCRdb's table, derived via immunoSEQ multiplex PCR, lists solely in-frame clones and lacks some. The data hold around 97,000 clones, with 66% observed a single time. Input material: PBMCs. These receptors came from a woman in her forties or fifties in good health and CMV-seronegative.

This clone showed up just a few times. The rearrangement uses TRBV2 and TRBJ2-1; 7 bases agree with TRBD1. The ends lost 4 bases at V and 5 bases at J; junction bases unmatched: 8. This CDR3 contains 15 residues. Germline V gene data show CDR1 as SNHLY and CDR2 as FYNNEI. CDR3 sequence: CASSVQGLLHNEQFF. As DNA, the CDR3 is TGTGCCAGCAGTGTACAGGGGTTGTTACACAATGAGCAGTTCTTC. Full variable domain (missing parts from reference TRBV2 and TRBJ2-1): EPEVTQTPSHQVTQMGQEVILRCVPISNHLYFYWYRQILGQKVEFLVSFYNNEISEKSEIFDDQFSVERPDGSNFTLKIRSTKLEDSAMYFCASSVQGLLHNEQFFGPGTRLTVL.

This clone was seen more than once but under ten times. CDR3 residues: CASSEPGLAGETQYF. The CDR3 DNA is TGTGCCAGCAGTGAACCGGGACTAGCTGGAGAGACCCAGTACTTC. The chain carries TRBV6-1 and TRBJ2-5, with 9 bases lining up with TRBD2. The CDR3 has 15 residues. CDR1 and CDR2 (germline): MNHNS, SASEGT. V shed 2 bases, J shed 4 bases, and the junction held 5 bases outside the gene matches.

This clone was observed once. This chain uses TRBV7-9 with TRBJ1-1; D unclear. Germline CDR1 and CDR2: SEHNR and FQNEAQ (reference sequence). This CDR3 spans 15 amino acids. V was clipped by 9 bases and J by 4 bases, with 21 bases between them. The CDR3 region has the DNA TGTGCCAGTCGATTGATAGGGAGAATGGGCACTGAAGCTTTCTTT. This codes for CASRLIGRMGTEAFF.

CDR3 nucleotides: TGTGCCAGCAGCCAAGTGTGGACTAGCGGGCACAATGAGCAGTTCTTC. This sequence encodes CASSQVWTSGHNEQFF. The chain is built from TRBV4-2 and TRBJ2-1; TRBD2 aligns across 11 bases. Trimming at V came to 1 base and at J to 5 bases, leaving 4 bases not matched to a gene. The V gene's germline CDR1 is LGHNA and CDR2 YNFKEQ. This CDR3 comprises 16 residues.

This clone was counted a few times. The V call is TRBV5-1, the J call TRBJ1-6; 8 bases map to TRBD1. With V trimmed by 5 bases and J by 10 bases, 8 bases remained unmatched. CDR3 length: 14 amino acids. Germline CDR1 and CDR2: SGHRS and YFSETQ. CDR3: CASRLGQAESPLHF. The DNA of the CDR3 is TGCGCCAGCAGGCTGGGACAGGCGGAATCACCCCTCCACTTT.

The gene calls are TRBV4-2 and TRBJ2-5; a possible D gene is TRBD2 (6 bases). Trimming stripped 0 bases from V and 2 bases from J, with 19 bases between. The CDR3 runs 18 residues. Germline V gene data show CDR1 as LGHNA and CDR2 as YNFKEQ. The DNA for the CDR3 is TGTGCCAGCAGCCAAGATGGGGGGTACCGTTCGGTTCAAGAGACCCAGTACTTC. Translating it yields CASSQDGGYRSVQETQYF.

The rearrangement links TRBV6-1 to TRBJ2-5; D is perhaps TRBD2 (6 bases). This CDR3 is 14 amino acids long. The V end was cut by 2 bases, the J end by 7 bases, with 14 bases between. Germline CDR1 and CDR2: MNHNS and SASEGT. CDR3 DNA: TGTGCCAGCAGTGAAAGGGCGGGGCAGGGGACCCAGTACTTC. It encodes CASSERAGQGTQYF.

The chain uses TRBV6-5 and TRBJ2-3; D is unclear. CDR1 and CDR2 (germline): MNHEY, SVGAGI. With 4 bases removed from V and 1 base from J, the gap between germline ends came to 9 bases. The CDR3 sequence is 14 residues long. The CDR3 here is CASSSVRRTDTQYF. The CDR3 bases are TGTGCCAGCAGTTCTGTGAGGCGCACAGATACGCAGTATTTT.

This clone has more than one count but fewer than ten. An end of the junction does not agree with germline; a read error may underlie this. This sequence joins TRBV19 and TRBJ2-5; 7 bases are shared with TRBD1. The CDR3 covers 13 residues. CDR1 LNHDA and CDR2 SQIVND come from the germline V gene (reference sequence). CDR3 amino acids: CASSTGVQETQYF. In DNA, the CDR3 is TGTGCCAGCAGTACAGGGGTGCAAGAGACCCAGTACTTC. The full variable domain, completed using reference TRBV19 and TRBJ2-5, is DGGITQSPKYLFRKEGQNVTLSCEQNLNHDAMYWYRQDPGQGLRLIYYSQIVNDFQKGDIAEGYSVSREKKESFPLTVTSAQKNPTAFYLCASSTGVQETQYFGPGTRLLVL.

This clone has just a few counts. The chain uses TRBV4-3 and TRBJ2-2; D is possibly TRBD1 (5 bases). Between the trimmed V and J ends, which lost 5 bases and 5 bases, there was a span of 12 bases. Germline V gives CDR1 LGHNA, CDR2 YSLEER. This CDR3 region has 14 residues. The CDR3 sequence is CASSRVGRTGELFF. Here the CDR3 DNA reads TGCGCCAGCAGCAGGGTGGGGCGGACCGGGGAGCTGTTTTTT.

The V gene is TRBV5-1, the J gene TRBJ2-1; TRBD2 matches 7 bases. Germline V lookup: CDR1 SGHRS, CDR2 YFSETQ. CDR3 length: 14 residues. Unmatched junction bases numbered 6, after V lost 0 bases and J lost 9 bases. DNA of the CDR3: TGCGCCAGCAGCTTGGCCCGACTAGCTTTTGAGCAGTTCTTC. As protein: CASSLARLAFEQFF. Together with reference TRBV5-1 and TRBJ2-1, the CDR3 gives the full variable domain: KAGVTQTPRYLIKTRGQQVTLSCSPISGHRSVSWYQQTPGQGLQFLFEYFSETQRNKGNFPGRFSGRQFSNSRSEMNVSTLELGDSALYLCASSLARLAFEQFFGPGTRLTVL.

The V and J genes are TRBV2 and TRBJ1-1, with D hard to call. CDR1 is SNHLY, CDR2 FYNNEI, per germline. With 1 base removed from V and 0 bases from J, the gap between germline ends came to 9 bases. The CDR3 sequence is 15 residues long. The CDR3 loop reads CASSEVGRMNTEAFF. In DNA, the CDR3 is TGTGCCAGCAGTGAAGTTGGCAGGATGAACACTGAAGCTTTCTTT.

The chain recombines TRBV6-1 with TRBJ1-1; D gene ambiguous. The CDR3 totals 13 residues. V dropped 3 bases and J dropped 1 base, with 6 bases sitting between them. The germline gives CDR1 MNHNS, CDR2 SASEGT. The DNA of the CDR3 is TGTGCCAGCAGTGAGGGCAGGAACACTGAAGCTTTCTTT. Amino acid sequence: CASSEGRNTEAFF.

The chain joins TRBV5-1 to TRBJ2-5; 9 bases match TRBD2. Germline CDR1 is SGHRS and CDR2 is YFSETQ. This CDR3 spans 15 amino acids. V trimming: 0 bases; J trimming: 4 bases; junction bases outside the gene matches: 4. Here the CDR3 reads CASSLAIAGAETQYF. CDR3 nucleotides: TGCGCCAGCAGCTTGGCAATAGCGGGAGCAGAGACCCAGTACTTC.

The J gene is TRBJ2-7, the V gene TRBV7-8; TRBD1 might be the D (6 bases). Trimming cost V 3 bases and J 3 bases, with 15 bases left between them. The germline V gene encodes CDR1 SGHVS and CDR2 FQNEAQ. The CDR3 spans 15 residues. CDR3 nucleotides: TGTGCCAGCAGCTTGGAACAGGGTACGATCTACGAGCAGTACTTC. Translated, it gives CASSLEQGTIYEQYF.

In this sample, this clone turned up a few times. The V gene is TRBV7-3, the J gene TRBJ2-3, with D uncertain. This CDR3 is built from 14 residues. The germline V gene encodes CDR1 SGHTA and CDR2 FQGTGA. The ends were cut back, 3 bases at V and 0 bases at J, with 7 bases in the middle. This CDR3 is CASSLRGSTDTQYF. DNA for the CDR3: TGTGCCAGCAGCTTGCGAGGCAGCACAGATACGCAGTATTTT.

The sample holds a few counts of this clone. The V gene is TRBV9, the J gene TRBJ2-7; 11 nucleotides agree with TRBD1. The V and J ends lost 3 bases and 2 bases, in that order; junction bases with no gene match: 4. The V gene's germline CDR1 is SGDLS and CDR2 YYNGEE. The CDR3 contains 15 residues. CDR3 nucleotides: TGTGCCAGCAGCGGACTGGGACAGGGGGCCTACGAGCAGTACTTC. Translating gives CASSGLGQGAYEQYF. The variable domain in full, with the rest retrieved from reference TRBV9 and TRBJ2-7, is DSGVTQTPKHLITATGQRVTLRCSPRSGDLSVYWYQQSLDQGLQFLIQYYNGEERAKGNILERFSAQQFPDLHSELNLSSLELGDSALYFCASSGLGQGAYEQYFGPGTRLTVT.

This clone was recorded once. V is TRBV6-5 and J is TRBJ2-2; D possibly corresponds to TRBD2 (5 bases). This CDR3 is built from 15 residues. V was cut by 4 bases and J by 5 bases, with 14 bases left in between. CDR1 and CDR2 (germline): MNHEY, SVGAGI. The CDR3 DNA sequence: TGTGCCAGCAGTTCCTACGGCTCGGGGACCGGGGAGCTGTTTTTT. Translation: CASSSYGSGTGELFF.